The sequence of this T cell receptor (beta chain) was determined in a study of T cells in Graves' hyperthyroidism and ophthalmopathy. In the study overall: Peripheral blood samples were taken at initial diagnosis, prior to any treatment.

What was amplified from RNA transcripts were TCR beta CDR3 regions. When the TCR CDR3 underwent first-round RT-PCR, the HTBI primer set was used. TCRdb redid the calling of the multiplex PCR reads with MiXCR, one entry per CDR3 protein. The sample records over 150,000 distinct CDR3 sequences, around 17% being singletons. CDR1 and CDR2 from the germline V gene are MNHNS and SASEGT. The V end lost 4 bases, the J end lost 0 bases, and 11 bases lay between the germline ends. CDR3 length: 15 residues. Notes on the study in general: Onset of ophthalmopathy came a median roughly 6.5 months after the model predicted it.

This clonotype appeared many times. Its target is unknown. Diagnostic decisions used clinical symptoms, serum thyroxine and TRAb, thyroid ultrasound and orbital computed tomography. The gene calls are TRBV6-1 and TRBJ2-3, with a weak D call TRBD1 (6 bases). The sequenced sample consisted of blood. The clonotype comes from a woman aged 45-60 years with Graves' hyperthyroidism. Written as DNA, the CDR3 is TGTGCCAGCAGTGCTATAACAGGGAGCACAGATACGCAGTATTTT. Protein: CASSAITGSTDTQYF.